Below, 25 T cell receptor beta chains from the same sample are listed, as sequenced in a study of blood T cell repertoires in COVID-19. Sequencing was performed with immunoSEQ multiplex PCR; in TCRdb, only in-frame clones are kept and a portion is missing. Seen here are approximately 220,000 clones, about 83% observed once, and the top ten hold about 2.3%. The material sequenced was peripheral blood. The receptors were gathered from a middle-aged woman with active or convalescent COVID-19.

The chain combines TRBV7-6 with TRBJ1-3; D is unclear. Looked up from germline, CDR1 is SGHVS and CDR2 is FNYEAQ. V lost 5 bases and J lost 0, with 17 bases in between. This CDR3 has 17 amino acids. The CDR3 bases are TGTGCCAGCAGCCGCAGACACACAACCATCTCTGGAAACACCATATATTTT. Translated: CASSRRHTTISGNTIYF.

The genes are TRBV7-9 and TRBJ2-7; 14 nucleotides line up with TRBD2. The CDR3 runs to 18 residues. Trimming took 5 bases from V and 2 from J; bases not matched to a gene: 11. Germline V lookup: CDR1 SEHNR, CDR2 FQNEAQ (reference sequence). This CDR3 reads CASSQGGLAGDRPYEQYF. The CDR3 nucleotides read TGTGCCAGCAGCCAGGGGGGACTAGCGGGAGATCGGCCCTACGAGCAGTACTTC. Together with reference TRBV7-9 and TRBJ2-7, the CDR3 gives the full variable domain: DTGVSQNPRHKITKRGQNVTFRCDPISEHNRLYWYRQTLGQGPEFLTYFQNEAQLEKSRLLSDRFSAERPKGSFSTLEIQRTEQGDSAMYLCASSQGGLAGDRPYEQYFGPGTRLTVT.

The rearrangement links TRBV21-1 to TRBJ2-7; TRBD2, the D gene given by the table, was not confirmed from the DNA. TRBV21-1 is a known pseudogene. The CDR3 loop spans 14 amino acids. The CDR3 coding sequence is TGTGCCAGCTGGGGGGGCGTAGCGGGGTACGAGCAGTACTTC. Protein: CASWGGVAGYEQYF.

CDR3 residues: CASSQERDRGYTF. CDR3 DNA sequence: TGTGCCAGCAGCCAAGAGAGGGACAGGGGCTACACCTTC. This rearrangement joins TRBV4-2 to TRBJ1-2, with 8 bases that match TRBD1. Trimming removed 0 bases from V and 8 bases from J; junction bases left unmatched: 2. In germline, CDR1 is LGHNA, CDR2 YNFKEQ. This CDR3 is built from 13 residues.

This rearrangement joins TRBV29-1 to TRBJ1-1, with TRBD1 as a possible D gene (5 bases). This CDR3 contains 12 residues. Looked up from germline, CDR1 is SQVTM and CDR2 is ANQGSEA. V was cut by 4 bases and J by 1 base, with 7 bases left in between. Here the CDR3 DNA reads TGCAGCGTTGCCGGACAGAACACTGAAGCTTTCTTT. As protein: CSVAGQNTEAFF.

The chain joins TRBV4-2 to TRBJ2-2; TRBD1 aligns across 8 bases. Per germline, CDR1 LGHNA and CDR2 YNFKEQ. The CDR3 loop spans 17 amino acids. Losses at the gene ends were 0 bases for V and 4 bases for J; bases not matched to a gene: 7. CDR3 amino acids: CASSQEYGQGSTGELFF. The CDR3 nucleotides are TGTGCCAGCAGCCAAGAGTACGGACAGGGCTCCACCGGGGAGCTGTTTTTT.

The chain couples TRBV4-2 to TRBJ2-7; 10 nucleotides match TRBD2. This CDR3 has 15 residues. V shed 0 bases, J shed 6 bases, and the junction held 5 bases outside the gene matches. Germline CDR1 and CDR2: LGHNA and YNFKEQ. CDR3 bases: TGTGCCAGCAGCCAAGATCTAGCGGGGGATACCGAGCAGTACTTC. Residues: CASSQDLAGDTEQYF.

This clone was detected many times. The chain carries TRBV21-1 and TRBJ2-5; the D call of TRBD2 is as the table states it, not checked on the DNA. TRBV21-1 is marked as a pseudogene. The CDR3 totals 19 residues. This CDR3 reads CASTPEFPGRIKYQETQYF. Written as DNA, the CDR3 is TGTGCCAGCACCCCGGAGTTTCCAGGGAGGATTAAGTACCAAGAGACCCAGTACTTC.

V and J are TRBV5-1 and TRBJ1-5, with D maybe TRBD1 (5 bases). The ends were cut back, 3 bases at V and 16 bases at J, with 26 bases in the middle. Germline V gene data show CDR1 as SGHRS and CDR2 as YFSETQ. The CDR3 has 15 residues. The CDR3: CASSYLGTAGDPFHF. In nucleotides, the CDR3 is TGCGCCAGCAGCTATCTAGGGACGGCGGGGGATCCCTTTCATTTT.

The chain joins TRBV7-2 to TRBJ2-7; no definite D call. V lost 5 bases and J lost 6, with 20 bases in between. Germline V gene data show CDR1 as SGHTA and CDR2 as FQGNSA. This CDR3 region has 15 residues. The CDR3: CASSQNAYRGGEQYF. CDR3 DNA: TGTGCCAGCAGCCAAAACGCATATCGCGGTGGCGAGCAGTACTTC.

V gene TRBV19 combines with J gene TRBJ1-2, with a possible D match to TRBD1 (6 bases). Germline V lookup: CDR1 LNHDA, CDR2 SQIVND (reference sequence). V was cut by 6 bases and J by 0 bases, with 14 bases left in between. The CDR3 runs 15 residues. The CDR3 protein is CASRVQGQTNYGYTF. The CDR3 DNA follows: TGTGCCAGTAGGGTCCAAGGACAGACTAACTATGGCTACACCTTC.

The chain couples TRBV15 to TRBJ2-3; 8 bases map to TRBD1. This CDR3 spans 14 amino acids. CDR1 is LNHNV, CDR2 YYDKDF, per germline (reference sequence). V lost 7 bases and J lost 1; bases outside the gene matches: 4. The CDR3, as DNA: TGTGCCACCACCGTGGACAGGGGCACAGATACGCAGTATTTT. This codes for CATTVDRGTDTQYF.

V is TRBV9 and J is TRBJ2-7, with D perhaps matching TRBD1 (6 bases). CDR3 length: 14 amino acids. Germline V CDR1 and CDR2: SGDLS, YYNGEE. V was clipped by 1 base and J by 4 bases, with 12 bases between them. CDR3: CASSVQDRDYEQYF. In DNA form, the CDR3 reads TGTGCCAGCAGCGTACAGGACAGAGATTACGAGCAGTACTTC.

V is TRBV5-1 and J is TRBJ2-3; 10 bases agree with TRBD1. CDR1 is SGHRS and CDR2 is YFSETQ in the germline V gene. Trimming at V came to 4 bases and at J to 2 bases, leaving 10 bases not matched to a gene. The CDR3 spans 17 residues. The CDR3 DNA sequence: TGCGCCAGCAGCGGGGGGACAGGGGCTATGAACACAGATACGCAGTATTTT. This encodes CASSGGTGAMNTDTQYF.

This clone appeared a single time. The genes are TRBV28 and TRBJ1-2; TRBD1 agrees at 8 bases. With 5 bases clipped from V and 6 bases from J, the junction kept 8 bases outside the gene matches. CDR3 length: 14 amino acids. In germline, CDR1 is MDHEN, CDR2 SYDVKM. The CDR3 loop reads CASSDPGGSHGYTF. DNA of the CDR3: TGTGCCAGCAGTGACCCAGGGGGCAGCCATGGCTACACCTTC.

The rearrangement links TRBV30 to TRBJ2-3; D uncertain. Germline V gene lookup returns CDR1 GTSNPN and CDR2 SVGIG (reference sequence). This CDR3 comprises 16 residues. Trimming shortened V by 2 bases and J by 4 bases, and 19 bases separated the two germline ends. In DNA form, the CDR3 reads TGTGCCTGGAGTACTAATATAGGATATCGCGCAGATACGCAGTATTTT. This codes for CAWSTNIGYRADTQYF.

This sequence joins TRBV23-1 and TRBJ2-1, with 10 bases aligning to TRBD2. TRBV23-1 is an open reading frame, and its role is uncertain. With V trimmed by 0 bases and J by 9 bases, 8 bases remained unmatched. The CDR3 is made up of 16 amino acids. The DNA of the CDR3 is TGCGCCAGCAGTCAATCGGCCAGCGGGAGGGCCGGTGAGCAGTTCTTC. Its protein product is CASSQSASGRAGEQFF.

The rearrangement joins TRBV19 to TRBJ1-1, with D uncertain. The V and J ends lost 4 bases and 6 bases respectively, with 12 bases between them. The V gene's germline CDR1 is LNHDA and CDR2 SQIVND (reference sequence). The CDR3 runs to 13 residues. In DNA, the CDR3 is TGTGCCAGTAGTAAAACCGGACTCCCTGAAGCTTTCTTT. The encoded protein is CASSKTGLPEAFF.

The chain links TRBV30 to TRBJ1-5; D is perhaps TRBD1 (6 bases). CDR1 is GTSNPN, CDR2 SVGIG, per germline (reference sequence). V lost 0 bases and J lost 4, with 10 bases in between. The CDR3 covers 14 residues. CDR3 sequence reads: CAWSVSQGNQPQHF. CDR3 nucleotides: TGTGCCTGGAGTGTATCTCAGGGGAATCAGCCCCAGCATTTT.

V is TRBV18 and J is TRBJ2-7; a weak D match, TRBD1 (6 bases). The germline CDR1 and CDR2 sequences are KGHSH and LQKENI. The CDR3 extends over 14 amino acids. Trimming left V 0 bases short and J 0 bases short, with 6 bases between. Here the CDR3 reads CASSPPTGSYEQYF. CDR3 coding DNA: TGTGCCAGCTCACCACCGACAGGCTCCTACGAGCAGTACTTC.

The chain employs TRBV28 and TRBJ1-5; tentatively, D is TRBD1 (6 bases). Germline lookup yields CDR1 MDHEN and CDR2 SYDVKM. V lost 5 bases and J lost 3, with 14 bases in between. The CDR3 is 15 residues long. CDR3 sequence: CASSPHRDTNQPQHF. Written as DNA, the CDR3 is TGTGCCAGCAGTCCCCATAGGGACACCAATCAGCCCCAGCATTTT. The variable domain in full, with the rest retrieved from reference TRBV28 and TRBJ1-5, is DVKVTQSSRYLVKRTGEKVFLECVQDMDHENMFWYRQDPGLGLRLIYFSYDVKMKEKGDIPEGYSVSREKKERFSLILESASTNQTSMYLCASSPHRDTNQPQHFGDGTRLSIL.

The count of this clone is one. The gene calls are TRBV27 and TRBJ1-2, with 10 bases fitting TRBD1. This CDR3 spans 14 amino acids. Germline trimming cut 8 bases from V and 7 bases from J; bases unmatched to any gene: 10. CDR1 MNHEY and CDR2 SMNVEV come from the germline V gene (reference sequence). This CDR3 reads CASCDRGRGSGYTF. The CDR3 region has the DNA TGTGCCAGCTGTGACAGGGGGCGAGGGTCTGGCTACACCTTC.

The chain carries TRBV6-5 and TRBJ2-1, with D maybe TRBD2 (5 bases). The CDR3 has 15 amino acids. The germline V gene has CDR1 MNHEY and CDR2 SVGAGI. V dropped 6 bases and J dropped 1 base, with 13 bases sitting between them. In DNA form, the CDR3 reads TGTGCCAGCAGGGGTTCCGGGGAATCCTACAATGAGCAGTTCTTC. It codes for CASRGSGESYNEQFF.

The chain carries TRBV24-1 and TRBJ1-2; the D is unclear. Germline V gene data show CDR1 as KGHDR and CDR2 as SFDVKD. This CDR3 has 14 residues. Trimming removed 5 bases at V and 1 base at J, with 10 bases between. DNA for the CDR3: TGTGCCACCAGTGTAGGTACGGGTAACTATGGCTACACCTTC. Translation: CATSVGTGNYGYTF.

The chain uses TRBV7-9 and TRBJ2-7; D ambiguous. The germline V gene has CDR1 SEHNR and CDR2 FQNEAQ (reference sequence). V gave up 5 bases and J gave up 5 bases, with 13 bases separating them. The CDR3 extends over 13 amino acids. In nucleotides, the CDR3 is TGTGCCAGCAGCCCCGATACTCTAGACGAGCAGTACTTC. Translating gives CASSPDTLDEQYF. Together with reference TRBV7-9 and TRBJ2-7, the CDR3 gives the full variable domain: DTGVSQNPRHKITKRGQNVTFRCDPISEHNRLYWYRQTLGQGPEFLTYFQNEAQLEKSRLLSDRFSAERPKGSFSTLEIQRTEQGDSAMYLCASSPDTLDEQYFGPGTRLTVT.